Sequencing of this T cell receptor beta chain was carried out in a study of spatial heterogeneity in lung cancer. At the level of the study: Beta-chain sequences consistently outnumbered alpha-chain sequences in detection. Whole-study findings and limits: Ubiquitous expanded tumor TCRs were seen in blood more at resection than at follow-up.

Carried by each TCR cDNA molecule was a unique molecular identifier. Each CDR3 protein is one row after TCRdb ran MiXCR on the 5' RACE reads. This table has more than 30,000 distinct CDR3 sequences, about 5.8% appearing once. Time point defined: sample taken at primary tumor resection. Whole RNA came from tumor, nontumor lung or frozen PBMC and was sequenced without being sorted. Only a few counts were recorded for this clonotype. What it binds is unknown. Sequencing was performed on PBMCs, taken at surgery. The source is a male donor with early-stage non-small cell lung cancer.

CDR3 nucleotides: TGTGCCAGTTCCCGGGCAGGCCTAAAAACTGAAGCTTTCTTT. Translation: CASSRAGLKTEAFF. The chain uses TRBV19 and TRBJ1-1; unclear D gene. V was pared by 8 bases and J by 5 bases, with 18 bases between. Germline-derived CDR1 and CDR2 are LNHDA and SQIVND (reference sequence). The CDR3 extends over 14 amino acids.